This TCR beta chain comes out of a study of cytomegalovirus exposure and HLA in healthy donors. This PCR relied on a set of 60 Vbeta primers and 13 Jbeta primers. Only in-frame clones appear in the TCRdb table, and some are missing; sequencing was by immunoSEQ multiplex PCR. The sample consists of about 160,000 clones, approximately 70% of them appearing once. In germline, CDR1 is SEHNR, CDR2 FQNEAQ (reference sequence). V lost 6 bases and J 4 bases, leaving 9 bases between the germline ends. This CDR3 spans 13 amino acids. The chain uses TRBV7-9 and TRBJ2-2; D may be TRBD1 (7 bases). The receptor was derived from a man aged 35 to 55 in good health and CMV-seropositive. The sample was PBMCs. The CDR3 here is CASSQGGTGELFF. The CDR3, as DNA: TGTGCCAGCAGTCAGGGGGGCACCGGGGAGCTGTTTTTT.